This T cell receptor (beta chain) was obtained from a study of T cells expressing NK-cell markers. As for the study in general: Sorted CD3+CD56+NKG2C+, CD3+CD56+NKG2C- and CD3+CD56-NKG2C+ T cells supplied TCR beta repertoires.

Of note for this clonotype: Its antigen is not known.

TCR beta libraries carry UMIs added by 5'RACE template switching. TCRdb reprocessed the 5' RACE reads and reports one entry per CDR3 protein, with no DNA. This table lists 300,000 to 450,000 distinct CDR3 sequences. General study results and limits: Topping the CD3+CD56-NKG2C+ fraction as well were these clonotypes, in a few donors.

The origin of this receptor is a man aged 18-75 years in good health. Sequencing was done on a sample of blood T cells: a sorted CD56 or NKG2C T cell subset, CD4+ or CD8+ T cells, or bulk PBMC T cells (not recorded which).

This CDR3 is CSAIAPFMNTEAFF. The chain carries TRBV20-1 and TRBJ1-1. The CDR3 totals 14 residues. CDR1 and CDR2 from the germline V gene are DFQATT and SNEGSKA (reference sequence).